The rows below give T cell receptor beta chains drawn from one sample of a study of cytomegalovirus exposure and HLA in healthy donors. Data came from immunoSEQ multiplex PCR; TCRdb stores just in-frame clones and leaves some out. The sample has over 130,000 clones, 61% seen once; the top ten hold around 2%. Sequenced material: PBMCs. The receptors come from a male donor in good health and CMV-seronegative. Both conserved end residues are part of each CDR3. The D gene is left open where the match is weak. The listing skips clone size in some rows; elsewhere it reads once, few, many or a size class.

d_call	clone_size	v_call	cdr3_length	j_call	cdr3_nt	cdr3_aa
-	once	TRBV10-3	13	TRBJ2-1	TGTGCCATCAGTGACACGGTGTACAATGAGCAGTTCTTC	CAISDTVYNEQFF
TRBD2	-	TRBV28	17	TRBJ2-7	TGTGCCAGCAGTCCGCCGCCAGGGACGGGACTAGCGGGATCACAGTACTTC	CASSPPPGTGLAGSQYF
TRBD1	-	TRBV9	15	TRBJ1-6	TGTGCCAGCAGCGCTCGGACAGGGGAAACCTCACCCCTCCACTTT	CASSARTGETSPLHF
TRBD1	few	TRBV6-4	13	TRBJ2-2	TGTGCCAGCAGAGGACAGGCGGACGGGGAGCTGTTTTTT	CASRGQADGELFF
TRBD1	-	TRBV7-9	15	TRBJ1-6	TGTTCCAGCAGCTCAGCGAGGGGGCAGGGTTCACCCCTCCACTTT	CSSSSARGQGSPLHF
TRBD1	few	TRBV6-4	14	TRBJ2-7	TGTGCCAGCAGTGAAGGACAGGGATCGGCCGAGCAGTACTTC	CASSEGQGSAEQYF
-	-	TRBV7-2	15	TRBJ2-2	TGTGCCAGCTCCGGGCTAGCGCTTGGTACCGGGGAGCTGTTTTTT	CASSGLALGTGELFF
TRBD1	once	TRBV6-5	14	TRBJ1-1	TGTGCCAGCAGTATCAGGGGGCGAAACACTGAAGCTTTCTTT	CASSIRGRNTEAFF
-	few	TRBV6-1	12	TRBJ2-7	TGTGCCAGCAGTGACGGGAACTACGAGCAGTACTTC	CASSDGNYEQYF
-	-	TRBV6-4	12	TRBJ2-7	TGTGCCAGCAGTGACGGACCAGGGAAGCAGTACTTC	CASSDGPGKQYF
-	-	TRBV7-3	15	TRBJ1-1	TGTGCCAGCAGCTTATGGGGGAGGAAGAACACTGAAGCTTTCTTT	CASSLWGRKNTEAFF
-	-	TRBV27	14	TRBJ2-4	TGTGCCAGCAGTTTATCCATAGCCAAAAACATTCAGTACTTC	CASSLSIAKNIQYF
-	once	TRBV6-1	15	TRBJ1-2	TGTGCCAGCAGTGAGGCAGAGGACTTATCATATGGCTACACCTTC	CASSEAEDLSYGYTF
TRBD1	-	TRBV5-1	15	TRBJ1-2	TGCGCCAGCAGCTTGGGACAGGGGGCGATCTATGGCTACCCCTTC	CASSLGQGAIYGYPF
TRBD1	-	TRBV11-3	18	TRBJ2-2	TGTGCCAGCAGCTTAGATCTTGGACAGGGGTCCTACACCGGGGAGCTGTTTTTT	CASSLDLGQGSYTGELFF
-	-	TRBV10-3	13	TRBJ2-7	TGTGCCATCAGTGCGACACGGCTCTACGAGCAGTACTTC	CAISATRLYEQYF
-	-	TRBV29-1	14	TRBJ1-2	TGCAGCACCGGAGGAGGGAATGGAAGCTATGGCTACACCTTC	CSTGGGNGSYGYTF
-	-	TRBV7-8	15	TRBJ2-5	TGTGCCAGCAGCCCGGTGACGGGGAGGGGGGAGACCCAGTACTTC	CASSPVTGRGETQYF
TRBD1	-	TRBV10-3	13	TRBJ2-7	TGTGCCACGGAGGACAGGCGTTCCTACGAGCAGTACTTC	CATEDRRSYEQYF
-	-	TRBV5-4	14	TRBJ2-5	TGTGCCAGCAGCCTTCCGGACAGCCAAGAGACCCAGTACTTC	CASSLPDSQETQYF
TRBD1	-	TRBV9	17	TRBJ1-2	TGTGCCAGCAGCGCTGAACCGGGACAGGGGGCGTTCGGTGGCTACACCTTC	CASSAEPGQGAFGGYTF
-	-	TRBV29-1	12	TRBJ2-6	TGCAGCGTTGATTCGGGGGCCAACGTCCTGACTTTC	CSVDSGANVLTF
TRBD1	few	TRBV13	18	TRBJ1-1	TGTGCCAGCACCCGTGGACAGGGGAGTAAAAGGATGAACACTGAAGCTTTCTTT	CASTRGQGSKRMNTEAFF
-	-	TRBV25-1	15	TRBJ2-1	TGTGCCAGCGGCCTCAGGAGGGCCCCCTACAATGAGCAGTTCTTC	CASGLRRAPYNEQFF
TRBD1	-	TRBV7-6	15	TRBJ1-3	TGTGCCAGCAGCATCGGGACAGGGGCTGGAAACACCATATATTTT	CASSIGTGAGNTIYF
TRBD2	-	TRBV9	17	TRBJ2-3	TGTGCCAGCAGCGGCCGCTCGGAGCGGGGGGTGACAGATACGCAGTATTTT	CASSGRSERGVTDTQYF
-	-	TRBV19	12	TRBJ2-6	TGTGCCAGCGGGTCTGGGGCCAACGTCCTGACTTTC	CASGSGANVLTF
TRBD2	few	TRBV7-3	14	TRBJ2-7	TGTGCCAGCAGCTTTGCGGGGGGGAGAGGAGAGCAGTACTTC	CASSFAGGRGEQYF
TRBD1	-	TRBV28	20	TRBJ1-4	TGTGCCAGCAGTATAGGCGGGGCGGGACAGGGGGATCGACGGAGTGAAAAACTGTTTTTT	CASSIGGAGQGDRRSEKLFF
-	few	TRBV10-3	14	TRBJ1-5	TGTGCCATCAGTGGGGAGGGTGGGGATCAGCCCCAGCATTTT	CAISGEGGDQPQHF
TRBD1	-	TRBV7-8	15	TRBJ1-2	TGTGCCAGCAGCAGGGGGGGACAGGGGGCGCATGGCTACACCTTC	CASSRGGQGAHGYTF
-	-	TRBV2	15	TRBJ2-5	TGTGCCAGCAGTAACTTTCAGGGGTCGCAAGAGACCCAGTACTTC	CASSNFQGSQETQYF
TRBD1	-	TRBV2	15	TRBJ2-7	TGTGCCAGCAACCCCAGGACAGGGAAAAACTACGAGCAGTACTTC	CASNPRTGKNYEQYF
TRBD2	-	TRBV9	16	TRBJ2-3	TGTGCCAGCAGCATACGACTAGCGGGGGCGGGGGATACGCAGTATTTT	CASSIRLAGAGDTQYF
TRBD1	few	TRBV27	16	TRBJ2-6	TGTGCCAGCAAGAAGGACAGGAGCTCTGGGGCCAACGTCCTGACTTTC	CASKKDRSSGANVLTF
TRBD2	-	TRBV4-3	19	TRBJ2-2	TGCGCCAGCAGCCAACGACCGGGACTAGCGGGGGCCCCGGGGGGGGAGCTGTTTTTT	CASSQRPGLAGAPGGELFF
-	-	TRBV29-1	12	TRBJ2-2	TGCAGCGTTGCCCGACAGGCTGGGGAGCTGTTTTTT	CSVARQAGELFF
TRBD1	few	TRBV9	20	TRBJ2-2	TGTGCCAGCAGCGAGGGCGATGGGGACAGGTGGAAACCGAACACCGGGGAGCTGTTTTTT	CASSEGDGDRWKPNTGELFF
-	few	TRBV6-1	15	TRBJ1-4	TGTGCCAGCAGTGACCAGGGAGGCACTAATGAAAAACTGTTTTTT	CASSDQGGTNEKLFF
-	-	TRBV10-1	13	TRBJ1-2	TGCGCCAGCAGTGAGTCGGCGGATTATGGCTACACCTTC	CASSESADYGYTF
TRBD1	-	TRBV7-9	14	TRBJ1-3	TGTGCCAGCAGCTTAGGACAGGGGGGACCCTCACTGTACTTT	CASSLGQGGPSLYF
-	-	TRBV7-9	12	TRBJ1-2	TGTTCCAGCAGCTTGACTGACTATGGCTACACCTTC	CSSSLTDYGYTF
-	-	TRBV19	13	TRBJ1-1	TGTGCCAGTAGTATAAGCTTGAACACTGAAGCTTTCTTT	CASSISLNTEAFF
-	-	TRBV5-1	16	TRBJ2-2	TGCGCCAGCAGCTTTTTTCAGGGGCTCGACACCGGGGAGCTGTTTTTT	CASSFFQGLDTGELFF
-	few	TRBV19	13	TRBJ1-2	TGTGCCAGTAGTACTCAGGGTGTGGGCGGCTACACCTTC	CASSTQGVGGYTF